The 18 T cell receptor beta chains below all came from one sample that was sequenced in a study of T cell repertoires in cytomegalovirus infection. Their antigens are not known. TCRdb processed the reads anew with MiXCR; each CDR3 protein has one entry. The sample carries about 920,000 distinct CDR3 sequences, 30% to 40% recorded once. Sequencing used cultured CD8+ T cells from PBMCs, obtained from culture after CMV antigen stimulation. These receptors were taken from a human donor in good health (CMV status not recorded). Some clones in this sample may be carry-over from other donors' samples.

J is TRBJ2-5 and V is TRBV29-1, with D hard to call. CDR1 is SQVTM, CDR2 ANQGSEA, per germline. The CDR3 consists of 14 residues. Trimming removed 3 bases from V and 2 bases from J, with 13 bases in between. DNA for the CDR3: TGCAGCGTTGACCCCGTTACAGAGCAAGAGACCCAGTACTTC. It specifies CSVDPVTEQETQYF.

The chain employs TRBV6-2 or TRBV6-3 and TRBJ1-1, with no clear D. Germline V gives CDR1 MNHEY, CDR2 SVGEGT. The CDR3 length is 16 residues. V was cut by 6 bases and J by 1 base, with 18 bases left in between. CDR3 residues: CASSHDLGSRNTEAFF. CDR3 nucleotide sequence: TGTGCCAGCAGCCACGATTTAGGCAGCAGGAACACTGAAGCTTTCTTT.

This clonotype occurred many times. The CDR3 spells CASSLVDFGINEQFF. The CDR3 DNA is TGTGCCAGCAGCTTAGTTGATTTCGGGATCAATGAGCAGTTCTTC. The V gene is TRBV7-8, the J gene TRBJ2-1; tentatively, D is TRBD2 (5 bases). This CDR3 spans 15 amino acids. CDR1 is SGHVS, CDR2 FQNEAQ, per germline. V lost 1 base to trimming and J lost 6 bases, with 13 bases between them.

This sequence joins TRBV6-1 and TRBJ1-1; D is perhaps TRBD1 (5 bases). Between the trimmed V and J ends, which lost 6 bases and 7 bases, there was a span of 12 bases. The CDR3 loop spans 12 amino acids. The V gene's germline CDR1 is MNHNS and CDR2 SASEGT. CDR3 DNA sequence: TGTGCCAGCAGCCCAGAGGGGATTGAAGCTTTCTTT. Amino acids: CASSPEGIEAFF.

The chain has TRBV24-1 and TRBJ2-1; D not certain. In germline, CDR1 is KGHDR, CDR2 SFDVKD. This CDR3 has 12 amino acids. Trimming left V 3 bases short and J 7 bases short, with 6 bases between. This chain's CDR3 is CATSDPDNEQFF. DNA of the CDR3: TGTGCCACCAGTGATCCTGATAATGAGCAGTTCTTC.

This clonotype has just a few counts. This chain uses TRBV7-9 with TRBJ1-1, with D tentatively TRBD1 (5 bases). Germline-derived CDR1 and CDR2 are SEHNR and FQNEAQ (reference sequence). CDR3 length: 15 residues. V dropped 6 bases and J dropped 1 base, with 15 bases sitting between them. CDR3 coding DNA: TGTGCCAGCAGTCTCCGAAGGGGTTGGAACACTGAAGCTTTCTTT. Translating gives CASSLRRGWNTEAFF.

This clonotype was observed at least ten times. The chain carries TRBV5-6 and TRBJ2-2, with 10 positions matching TRBD1. CDR1 and CDR2 (germline): SGHDT, YYEEEE. Unmatched junction bases numbered 3, after V lost 4 bases and J lost 12 bases. The CDR3 is made up of 12 amino acids. CDR3 sequence reads: CASSEGQGKLFF. In nucleotides, the CDR3 is TGTGCCAGCAGCGAGGGACAGGGGAAGCTGTTTTTT.

The chain combines TRBV6-2 or TRBV6-3 with TRBJ2-7; TRBD1 or TRBD2 may be the D gene (6 bases each). The V and J ends lost 6 bases and 6 bases respectively, with 15 bases between them. Germline CDR1 MNHEY, CDR2 SVGEGT. This CDR3 is built from 13 residues. The CDR3 DNA sequence: TGTGCCAGCAGACCCTCACAGGGAGGCGAGCAGTACGTC. Translation gives CASRPSQGGEQYV.

This clonotype has a handful of counts. The chain links TRBV12-3 or TRBV12-4 to TRBJ1-1; perhaps TRBD1 as D (5 bases). Trimming removed 3 bases from V and 1 base from J, with 21 bases in between. This CDR3 is built from 18 residues. CDR3 in amino acids: CASSFILIGRGRNTEAFF. In DNA, the CDR3 is TGTGCCAGCAGTTTCATCCTAATAGGCCGGGGGAGGAACACTGAAGCTTTCTTT.

This clonotype has more than one count but fewer than ten. For the CDR3, the DNA is TGCAGTGCTAGATTTCGTTACAGCTCCAATCAGCCCCAGCATTTT. Protein sequence: CSARFRYSSNQPQHF. V is TRBV20-1 and J is TRBJ1-5; D uncertain. There are 15 residues in the CDR3. Trimming took 2 bases from V and 3 from J, leaving 14 bases between them. Germline CDR1 reads DFQATT; CDR2 reads SNEGSKA (reference sequence).

The chain joins TRBV19 to TRBJ1-4; D call uncertain. Germline lookup yields CDR1 LNHDA and CDR2 SQIVND (reference sequence). V lost 2 bases and J 5 bases, leaving 9 bases between the germline ends. This CDR3 has 14 residues. The DNA of the CDR3 is TGTGCCAGTAGTATATACAGCGGAAATGAAAAACTGTTTTTT. As protein: CASSIYSGNEKLFF.

This clonotype was observed many times. The chain uses TRBV7-6 and TRBJ2-5; the match to TRBD2 covers 10 bases. This CDR3 is 17 amino acids long. The germline CDR1 and CDR2 sequences are SGHVS and FNYEAQ. J lost 0 bases, V lost 1 base, and 5 bases had no gene match. CDR3 bases: TGTGCCAGCAGCTTAGGTCGAGCGGGAGGGTACCAAGAGACCCAGTACTTC. This encodes CASSLGRAGGYQETQYF.

This clonotype came up many times. This sequence joins TRBV7-6 and TRBJ1-5; D is unclear. V lost 0 bases and J lost 1, with 10 bases in between. CDR3 size: 16 residues. Looked up from germline, CDR1 is SGHVS and CDR2 is FNYEAQ. DNA of the CDR3: TGTGCCAGCAGCTTAGCGCCTGGGGAAAGCAATCAGCCCCAGCATTTT. Residues: CASSLAPGESNQPQHF.

This clonotype was seen many times. The chain has TRBV4-1 and TRBJ1-5, with a tentative D call TRBD1 (5 bases). The germline CDR1 and CDR2 sequences are MGHRA and YSYEKL. The CDR3 contains 15 residues. V was cut by 0 bases and J by 7 bases, with 13 bases left in between. CDR3 residues: CASSQDWDVGQPQHF. DNA for the CDR3: TGCGCCAGCAGCCAAGACTGGGACGTAGGACAGCCCCAGCATTTT.

In this sample, this clonotype turned up many times. This chain links TRBV7-9 with TRBJ2-1, with 10 bases identical to TRBD2. Germline assignment: CDR1 SEHNR and CDR2 FQNEAQ (reference sequence). The J segment lost 7 bases and the V segment lost 4 bases, leaving 19 bases of the junction unmatched. The CDR3 is 19 residues long. CDR3 protein: CASSWPGSGGAVVRNEQFF. In DNA form, the CDR3 reads TGTGCCAGCAGCTGGCCCGGAAGCGGGGGGGCCGTGGTGAGGAATGAGCAGTTCTTC.

The chain joins TRBV28 to TRBJ1-1; D possibly corresponds to TRBD1 (5 bases). The germline V gene encodes CDR1 MDHEN and CDR2 SYDVKM. The V end was cut by 3 bases, the J end by 9 bases, with 17 bases between. The length of the CDR3 is 14 residues. The CDR3 protein is CASSFGAGVPKAFF. In DNA, the CDR3 is TGTGCCAGCAGTTTTGGGGCAGGCGTCCCGAAAGCTTTCTTT.

Of note for this clonotype: The junction differs from germline at one of its ends, possibly a read error. The V call is TRBV4-1, the J call TRBJ2-1; D not resolved. From germline, CDR1 is MGHRA and CDR2 YSYEKL. CDR3 size: 15 residues. The DNA of the CDR3 is TGTGCCAGCAGCCAAGATGGCCCCCCAGCACTTGAGCAGTTCTTC. Protein sequence: CASSQDGPPALEQFF.

Of note for this clonotype: The missing conserved phenylalanine or tryptophan at the end of this CDR3 makes a read error likely. The J gene is TRBJ2-7, the V gene TRBV6-2 or TRBV6-3; 9 bases match TRBD2. V gave up 3 bases and J gave up 2 bases; unmatched junction bases: 8. This CDR3 is built from 16 residues. The V gene's germline CDR1 is MNHEY and CDR2 SVGEGT. This chain's CDR3 is CASSYLSSGTAYEQYI. DNA of the CDR3: TGTGCCAGCAGTTATCTGTCTAGCGGGACCGCCTACGAGCAGTACATC.